This record looks at one T cell receptor beta chain sequence and its context. This clone was seen once. Its antigen is still unknown. Per-nucleotide qualities are absent, and no much larger clonotype sits a single base away. Libraries were constructed by the immunoSEQ multiplex PCR assay. In the original analysis: A statistical classification framework was built for diagnosing cytomegalovirus status from the catalog of TCR beta chain sequences. Entries here come from immuneACCESS through TCRdb and include only in-frame sequences with V and J called. Some clones fail to appear in such tables; in the studies checked, an unresolved V gene covers under half of the shortfall, and the cause of the remainder is unknown. Clone size and V and J calls were adopted from that table, with D and trimming inferred from the DNA. The sample has 150,000 to 250,000 clones on record, approximately 82% of them singletons. The ten largest clones add up to roughly 12% of the sample.

Donors formed part of the validation cohort, which comprised about 120 subjects and was distinct from the first cohort of 690 or so subjects. The record originates from a study of cytomegalovirus exposure and HLA in healthy donors (dated by TCRdb to 2016 to 2017). Describing the broader study: According to a later analysis, the 120 or so validation repertoires were produced on the same platform as the roughly 600 repertoires of the first cohort. The aim of the study was to test whether cataloging public T cell receptors could identify signatures of past pathogen exposure. To predict cytomegalovirus infection status, the study brought together high-throughput TCR immunosequencing, statistical association of individual TCRs with disease status, and machine learning. In addition to the first cohort of 666 subjects, a separate validation cohort of 130 or so different subjects was used.

The study at large found these results: The study gave a list of some 150 TCR beta chains associated with cytomegalovirus. A later analysis had no HLA typing for the validation cohort, so co-occurrence there was scored across all 110 or so repertoires. In a later analysis, TCRs clustered in the first cohort were found to also tend to co-occur in the 130 or so validation repertoires, with approximately 93% of cluster scores above 0. Three of the identified cytomegalovirus-associated TCR beta chains were confirmed in vitro to be specific for cytomegalovirus antigens. Most TCR sequences were seen in very few donors, while some public TCRs were found in many individuals. According to the authors, the approach could potentially be generalized to other disease states and immunological phenotypes. In both the original and validation cohorts, the classifier was reported to diagnose cytomegalovirus status with high specificity and sensitivity.

Relative to germline, V is missing 5 bases and J is missing 2 bases, with 3 bases of the junction outside any gene match. The CDR3 has 14 amino acids, counting the end cysteine and phenylalanine. CDR3 DNA only is kept here, 42 bases in frame from base 1. Via the germline V gene (reference sequence), CDR1 is LNHDA and CDR2 SQIVND. This sequence originates from a woman in her 30s in good health and CMV-seropositive. The chain joins TRBV19 to TRBJ1-2; 9 bases in the middle match TRBD1. The specimen was PBMCs. The CDR3 here reads CASSPDRGNYGYTF. The DNA reads TGTGCCAGTAGTCCAGACAGGGGGAACTATGGCTACACCTTC.